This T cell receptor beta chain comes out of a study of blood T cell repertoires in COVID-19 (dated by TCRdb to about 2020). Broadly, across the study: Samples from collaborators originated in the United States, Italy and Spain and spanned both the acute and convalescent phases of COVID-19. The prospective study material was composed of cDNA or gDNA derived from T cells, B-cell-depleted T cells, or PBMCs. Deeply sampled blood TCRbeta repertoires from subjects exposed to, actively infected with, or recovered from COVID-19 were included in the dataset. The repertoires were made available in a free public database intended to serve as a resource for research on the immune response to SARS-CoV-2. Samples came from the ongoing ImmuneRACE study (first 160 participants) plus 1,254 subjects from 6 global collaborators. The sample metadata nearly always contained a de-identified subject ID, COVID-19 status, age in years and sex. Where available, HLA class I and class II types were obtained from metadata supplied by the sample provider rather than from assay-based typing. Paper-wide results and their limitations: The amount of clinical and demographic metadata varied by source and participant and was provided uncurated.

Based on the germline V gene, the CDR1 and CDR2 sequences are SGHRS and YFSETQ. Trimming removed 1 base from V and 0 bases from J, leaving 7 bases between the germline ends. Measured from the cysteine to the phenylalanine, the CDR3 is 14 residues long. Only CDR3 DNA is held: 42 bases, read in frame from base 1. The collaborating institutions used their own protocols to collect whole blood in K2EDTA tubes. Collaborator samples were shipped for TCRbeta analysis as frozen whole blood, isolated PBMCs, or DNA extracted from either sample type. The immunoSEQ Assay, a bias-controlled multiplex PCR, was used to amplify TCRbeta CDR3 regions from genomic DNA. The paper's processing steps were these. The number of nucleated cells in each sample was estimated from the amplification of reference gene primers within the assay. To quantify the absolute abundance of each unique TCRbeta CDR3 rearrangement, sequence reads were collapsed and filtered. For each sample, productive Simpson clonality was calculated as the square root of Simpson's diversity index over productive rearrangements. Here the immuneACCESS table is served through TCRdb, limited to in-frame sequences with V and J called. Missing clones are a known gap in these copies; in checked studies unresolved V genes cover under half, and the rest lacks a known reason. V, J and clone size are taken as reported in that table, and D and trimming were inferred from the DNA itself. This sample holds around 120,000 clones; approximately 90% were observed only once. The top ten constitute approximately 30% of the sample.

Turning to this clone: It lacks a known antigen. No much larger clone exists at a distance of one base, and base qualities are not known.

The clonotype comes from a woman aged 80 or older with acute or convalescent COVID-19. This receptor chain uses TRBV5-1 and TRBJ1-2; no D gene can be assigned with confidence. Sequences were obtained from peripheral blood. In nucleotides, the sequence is TGCGCCAGCAGCTTGTACAGAACTAACTATGGCTACACCTTC. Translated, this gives CASSLYRTNYGYTF. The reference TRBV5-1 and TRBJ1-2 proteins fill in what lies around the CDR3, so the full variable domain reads KAGVTQTPRYLIKTRGQQVTLSCSPISGHRSVSWYQQTPGQGLQFLFEYFSETQRNKGNFPGRFSGRQFSNSRSEMNVSTLELGDSALYLCASSLYRTNYGYTFGSGTRLTVV.